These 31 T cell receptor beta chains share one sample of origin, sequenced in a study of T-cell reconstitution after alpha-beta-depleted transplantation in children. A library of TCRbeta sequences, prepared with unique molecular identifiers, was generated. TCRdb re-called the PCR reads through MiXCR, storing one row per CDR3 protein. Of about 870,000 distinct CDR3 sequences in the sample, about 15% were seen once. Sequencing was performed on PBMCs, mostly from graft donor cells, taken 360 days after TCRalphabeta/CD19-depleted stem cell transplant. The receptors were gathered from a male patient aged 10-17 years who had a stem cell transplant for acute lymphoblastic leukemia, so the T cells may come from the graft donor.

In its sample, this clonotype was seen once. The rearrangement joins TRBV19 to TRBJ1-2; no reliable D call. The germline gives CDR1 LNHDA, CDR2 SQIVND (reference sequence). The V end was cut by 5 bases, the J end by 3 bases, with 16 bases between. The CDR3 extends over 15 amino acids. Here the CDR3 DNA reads TGTGCCAGTAGTTCGACGGACCCTGGGGACTATGGCTACACCTTC. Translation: CASSSTDPGDYGYTF.

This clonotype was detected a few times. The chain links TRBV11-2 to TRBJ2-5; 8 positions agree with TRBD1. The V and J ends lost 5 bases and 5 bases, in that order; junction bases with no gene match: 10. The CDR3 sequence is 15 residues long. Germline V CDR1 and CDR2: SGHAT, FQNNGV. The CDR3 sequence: CASSGRTGFLETQYF. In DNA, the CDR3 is TGTGCCAGCAGCGGGCGGACAGGGTTTTTGGAGACCCAGTACTTC.

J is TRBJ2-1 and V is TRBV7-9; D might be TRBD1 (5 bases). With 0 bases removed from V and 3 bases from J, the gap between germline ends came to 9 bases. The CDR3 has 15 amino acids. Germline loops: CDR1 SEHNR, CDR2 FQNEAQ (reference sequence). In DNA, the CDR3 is TGTGCCAGCAGCTTAGCGCAAGGGGACTACAATGAGCAGTTCTTC. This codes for CASSLAQGDYNEQFF.

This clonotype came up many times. CDR3: CASTLSDTSPYEQYF. CDR3 sequence (DNA): TGCGCCAGCACCCTCTCGGACACCTCCCCTTACGAGCAGTACTTC. The genes are TRBV5-1 and TRBJ2-7, with a possible D match to TRBD1 (5 bases). The CDR3 loop spans 15 amino acids. V gave up 6 bases and J gave up 4 bases, with 20 bases separating them. Germline CDR1 SGHRS, CDR2 YFSETQ.

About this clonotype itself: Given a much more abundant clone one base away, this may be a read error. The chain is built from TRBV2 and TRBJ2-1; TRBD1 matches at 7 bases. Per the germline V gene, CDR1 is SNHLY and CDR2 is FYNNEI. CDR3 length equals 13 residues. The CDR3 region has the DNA TGTGTCAGCAGTAAGGGGGCGAGGGATGAGCAGTTCTTC. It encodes CVSSKGARDEQFF.

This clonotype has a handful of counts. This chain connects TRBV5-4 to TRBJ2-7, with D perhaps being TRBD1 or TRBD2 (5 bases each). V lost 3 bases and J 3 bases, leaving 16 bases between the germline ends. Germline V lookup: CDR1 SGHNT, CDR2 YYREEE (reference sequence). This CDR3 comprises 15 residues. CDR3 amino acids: CASSSGIRGIYEQYF. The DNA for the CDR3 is TGTGCCAGCAGCTCCGGGATAAGGGGTATCTACGAGCAGTACTTC.

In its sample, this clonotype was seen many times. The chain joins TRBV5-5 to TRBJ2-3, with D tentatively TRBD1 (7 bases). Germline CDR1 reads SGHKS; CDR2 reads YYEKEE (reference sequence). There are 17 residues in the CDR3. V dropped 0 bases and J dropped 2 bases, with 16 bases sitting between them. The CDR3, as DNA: TGTGCCAGCAGCTTGGCCCTAGGCAGGGGGGCCACAGATACGCAGTATTTT. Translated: CASSLALGRGATDTQYF.

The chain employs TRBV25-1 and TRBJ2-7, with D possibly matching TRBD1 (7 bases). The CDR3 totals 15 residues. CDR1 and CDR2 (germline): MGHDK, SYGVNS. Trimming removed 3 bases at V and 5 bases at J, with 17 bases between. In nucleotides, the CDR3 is TGTGCCAGCAGTGAGCAGCAGGGGGGTTACCACGAGCAGTACTTC. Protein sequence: CASSEQQGGYHEQYF.

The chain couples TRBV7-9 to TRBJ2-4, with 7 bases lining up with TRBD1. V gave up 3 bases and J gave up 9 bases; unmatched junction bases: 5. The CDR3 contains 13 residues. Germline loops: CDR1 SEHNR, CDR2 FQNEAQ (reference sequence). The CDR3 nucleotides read TGTGCCAGCAGCTTTTCCGGGGACAGCATTCAGTACTTC. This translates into CASSFSGDSIQYF. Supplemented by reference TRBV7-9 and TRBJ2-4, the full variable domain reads DTGVSQNPRHKITKRGQNVTFRCDPISEHNRLYWYRQTLGQGPEFLTYFQNEAQLEKSRLLSDRFSAERPKGSFSTLEIQRTEQGDSAMYLCASSFSGDSIQYFGAGTRLSVL.

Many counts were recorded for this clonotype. Written as DNA, the CDR3 is TGCGCCAGCAGCCTGCAAGTAAATGAGCAGTTCTTC. It encodes CASSLQVNEQFF. The V and J genes are TRBV5-1 and TRBJ2-1; D not certain. V gave up 4 bases and J gave up 7 bases, with 9 bases separating them. Germline-derived CDR1 and CDR2 are SGHRS and YFSETQ. The CDR3 spans 12 residues.

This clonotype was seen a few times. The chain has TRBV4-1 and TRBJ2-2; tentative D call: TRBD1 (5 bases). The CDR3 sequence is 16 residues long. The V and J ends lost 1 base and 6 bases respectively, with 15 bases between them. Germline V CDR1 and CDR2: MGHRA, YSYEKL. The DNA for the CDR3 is TGCGCCAGCAGCCAAGTGATTCCAGGGATGGCCGGGGAGCTGTTTTTT. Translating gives CASSQVIPGMAGELFF.

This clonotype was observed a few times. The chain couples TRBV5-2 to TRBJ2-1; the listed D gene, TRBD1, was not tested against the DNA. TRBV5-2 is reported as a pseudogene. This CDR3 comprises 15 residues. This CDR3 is CASKNTRGYYNEQFF. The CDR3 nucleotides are TGTGCCAGCAAAAACACACGGGGTTACTACAATGAGCAGTTCTTC.

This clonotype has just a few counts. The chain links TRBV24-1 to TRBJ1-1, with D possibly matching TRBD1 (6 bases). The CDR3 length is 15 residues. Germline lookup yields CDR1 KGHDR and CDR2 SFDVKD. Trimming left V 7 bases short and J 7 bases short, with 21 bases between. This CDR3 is CATRKGGSGNDEAFF. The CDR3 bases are TGTGCCACCAGGAAGGGGGGATCGGGCAATGATGAAGCTTTCTTT.

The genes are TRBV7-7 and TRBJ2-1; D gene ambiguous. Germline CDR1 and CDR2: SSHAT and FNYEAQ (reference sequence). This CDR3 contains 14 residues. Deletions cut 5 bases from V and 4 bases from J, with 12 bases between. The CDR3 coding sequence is TGTGCCAGCAGCCCCGTAGGCAAGTACAATGAGCAGTTCTTC. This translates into CASSPVGKYNEQFF.

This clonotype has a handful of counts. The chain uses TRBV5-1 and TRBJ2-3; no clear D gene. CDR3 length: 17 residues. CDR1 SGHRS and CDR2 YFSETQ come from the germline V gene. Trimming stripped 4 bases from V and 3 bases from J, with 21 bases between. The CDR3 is CASSLPRVAPRTDTQYF. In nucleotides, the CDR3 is TGCGCCAGCAGCCTCCCAAGGGTGGCACCGCGGACAGATACGCAGTATTTT.

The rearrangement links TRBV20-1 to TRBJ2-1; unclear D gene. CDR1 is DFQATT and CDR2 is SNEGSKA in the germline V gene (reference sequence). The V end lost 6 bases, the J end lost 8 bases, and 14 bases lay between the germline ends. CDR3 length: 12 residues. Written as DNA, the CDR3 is TGCAGTGCGTCCTCGGTCTGGGATGAGCAGTTCTTC. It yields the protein CSASSVWDEQFF.

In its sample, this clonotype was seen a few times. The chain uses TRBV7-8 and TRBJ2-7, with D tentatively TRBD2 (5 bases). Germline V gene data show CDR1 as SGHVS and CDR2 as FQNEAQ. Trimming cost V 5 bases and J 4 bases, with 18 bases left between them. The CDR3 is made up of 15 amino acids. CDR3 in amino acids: CASSPPDSIFYEQYF. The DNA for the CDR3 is TGTGCCAGCAGCCCGCCGGACTCGATTTTTTACGAGCAGTACTTC.

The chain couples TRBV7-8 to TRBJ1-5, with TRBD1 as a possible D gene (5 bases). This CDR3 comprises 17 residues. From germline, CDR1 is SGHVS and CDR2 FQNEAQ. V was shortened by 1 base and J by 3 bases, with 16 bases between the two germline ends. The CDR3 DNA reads TGTGCCAGCAGCTTAGTTTTCTCGGGGGAACTCAATCAGCCCCAGCATTTT. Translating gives CASSLVFSGELNQPQHF. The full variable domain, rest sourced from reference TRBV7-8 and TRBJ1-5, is GAGVSQSPRYKVAKRGQDVALRCDPISGHVSLFWYQQALGQGPEFLTYFQNEAQLDKSGLPSDRFFAERPEGSVSTLKIQRTQQEDSAVYLCASSLVFSGELNQPQHFGDGTRLSIL.

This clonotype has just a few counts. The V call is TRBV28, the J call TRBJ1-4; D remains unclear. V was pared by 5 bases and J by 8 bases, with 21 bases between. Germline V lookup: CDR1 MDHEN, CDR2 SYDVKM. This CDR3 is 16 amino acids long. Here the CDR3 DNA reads TGTGCCAGCAGTCTCCTTTGGACCTTCATTAAGGAAAAACTGTTTTTT. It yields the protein CASSLLWTFIKEKLFF.

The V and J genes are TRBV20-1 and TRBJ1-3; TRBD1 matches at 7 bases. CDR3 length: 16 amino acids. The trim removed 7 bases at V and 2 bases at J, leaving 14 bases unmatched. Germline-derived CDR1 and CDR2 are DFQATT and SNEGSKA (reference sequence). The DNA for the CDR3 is TGCAGTGTCCCGAAGGGTAACAGGGGCACTGGAAACACCATATATTTT. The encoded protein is CSVPKGNRGTGNTIYF.

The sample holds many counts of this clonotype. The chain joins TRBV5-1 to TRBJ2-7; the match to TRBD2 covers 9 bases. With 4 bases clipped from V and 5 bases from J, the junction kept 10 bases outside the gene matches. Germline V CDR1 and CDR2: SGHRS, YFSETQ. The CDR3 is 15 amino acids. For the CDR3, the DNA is TGCGCCAGCAGCCCCCGACTTGCTAGCGGGAACGAGCAGTACTTC. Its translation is CASSPRLASGNEQYF. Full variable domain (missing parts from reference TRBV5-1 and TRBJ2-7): KAGVTQTPRYLIKTRGQQVTLSCSPISGHRSVSWYQQTPGQGLQFLFEYFSETQRNKGNFPGRFSGRQFSNSRSEMNVSTLELGDSALYLCASSPRLASGNEQYFGPGTRLTVT.

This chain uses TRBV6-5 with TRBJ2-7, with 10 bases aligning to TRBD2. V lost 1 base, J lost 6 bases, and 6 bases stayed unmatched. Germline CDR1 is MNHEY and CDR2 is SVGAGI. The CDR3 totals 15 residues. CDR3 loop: CASSYWTSGGSEQYF. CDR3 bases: TGTGCCAGCAGTTACTGGACTAGCGGAGGCTCCGAGCAGTACTTC.

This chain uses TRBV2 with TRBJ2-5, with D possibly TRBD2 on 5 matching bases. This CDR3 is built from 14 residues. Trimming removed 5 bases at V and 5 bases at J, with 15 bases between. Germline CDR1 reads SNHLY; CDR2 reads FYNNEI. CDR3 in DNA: TGTGCCAGCAGTCCCGACTACCTCGGGGAGACCCAGTACTTC. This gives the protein CASSPDYLGETQYF.

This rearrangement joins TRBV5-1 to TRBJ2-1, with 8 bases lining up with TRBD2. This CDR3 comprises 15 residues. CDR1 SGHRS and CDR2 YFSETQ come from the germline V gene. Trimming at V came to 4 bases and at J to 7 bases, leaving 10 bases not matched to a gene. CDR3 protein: CASSPQREIGNEQFF. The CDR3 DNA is TGCGCCAGCAGCCCCCAGCGGGAGATAGGGAATGAGCAGTTCTTC.

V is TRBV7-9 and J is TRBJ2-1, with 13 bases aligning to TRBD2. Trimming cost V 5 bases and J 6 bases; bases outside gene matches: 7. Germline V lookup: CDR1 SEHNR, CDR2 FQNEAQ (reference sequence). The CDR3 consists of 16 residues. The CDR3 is CASSPPLAGGPNEQFF. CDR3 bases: TGTGCCAGCAGCCCACCACTAGCGGGAGGGCCCAATGAGCAGTTCTTC.

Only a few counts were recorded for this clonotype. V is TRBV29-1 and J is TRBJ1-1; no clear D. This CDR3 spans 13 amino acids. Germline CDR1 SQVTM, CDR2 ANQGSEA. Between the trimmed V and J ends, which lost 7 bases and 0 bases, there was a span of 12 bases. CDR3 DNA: TGCAGCGCCCTCGACGGGATGAACACTGAAGCTTTCTTT. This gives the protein CSALDGMNTEAFF.

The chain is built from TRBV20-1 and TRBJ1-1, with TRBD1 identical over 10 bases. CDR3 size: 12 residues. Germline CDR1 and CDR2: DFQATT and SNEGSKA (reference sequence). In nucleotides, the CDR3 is TGCAGGGCGGGACAGGGGCTCGCTGAAGCTTTCTTT. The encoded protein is CRAGQGLAEAFF.

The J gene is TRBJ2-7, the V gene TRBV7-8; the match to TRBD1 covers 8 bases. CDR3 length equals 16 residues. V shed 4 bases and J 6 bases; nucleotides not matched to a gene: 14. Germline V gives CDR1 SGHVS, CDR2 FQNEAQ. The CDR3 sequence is CASSSIPPQGVPEQYF. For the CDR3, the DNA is TGTGCCAGCAGCTCAATTCCTCCACAGGGGGTCCCCGAGCAGTACTTC.

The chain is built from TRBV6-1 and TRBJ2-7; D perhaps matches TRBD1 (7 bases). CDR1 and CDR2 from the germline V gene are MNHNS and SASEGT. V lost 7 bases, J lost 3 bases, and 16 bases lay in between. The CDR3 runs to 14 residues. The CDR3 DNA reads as TGTGCCAGCAATGCAGGGGGGCGCAACTACGAGCAGTACTTC. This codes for CASNAGGRNYEQYF.

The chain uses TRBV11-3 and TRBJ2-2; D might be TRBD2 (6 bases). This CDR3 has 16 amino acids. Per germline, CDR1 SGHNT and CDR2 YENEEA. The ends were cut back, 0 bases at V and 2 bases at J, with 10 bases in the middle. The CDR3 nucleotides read TGTGCCAGCAGCTTAGAGAGGGGAGGTAACACCGGGGAGCTGTTTTTT. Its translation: CASSLERGGNTGELFF.

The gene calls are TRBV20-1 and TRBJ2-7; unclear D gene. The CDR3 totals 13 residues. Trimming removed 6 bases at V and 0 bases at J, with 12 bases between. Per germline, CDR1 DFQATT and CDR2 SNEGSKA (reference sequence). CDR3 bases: TGCAGTGCAGAACCGGGTTACTCCTACGAGCAGTACTTC. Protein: CSAEPGYSYEQYF.